This entry lists 21 T cell receptor beta chains sequenced from one sample in a study of OX40 agonist ivuxolimab in advanced cancers. The data were produced by immunoSEQ multiplex PCR, yet TCRdb's version contains in-frame clones alone and is incomplete. In the table there are 55,000 to 90,000 clones, around 80% of which are singletons. Specimen: CD4+ or CD8+ T cells sorted from blood, collected in a trial of the OX40 agonist ivuxolimab. The source is an adult with an advanced solid tumor such as melanoma, head and neck, liver or kidney cancer.

The gene calls are TRBV6-6 and TRBJ2-3; D unresolved. The CDR3 runs 15 residues. Germline-derived CDR1 and CDR2 are MNHNY and SVGAGI (reference sequence). V was clipped by 6 bases and J by 8 bases, with 21 bases between them. The CDR3 spells CASSLEVLVGRTQYF. For the CDR3, the DNA is TGTGCCAGCAGCCTTGAGGTGCTAGTAGGACGTACGCAGTATTTT.

The chain employs TRBV28 and TRBJ2-3, with TRBD2 matching over 9 bases. Losses at the gene ends were 1 base for V and 1 base for J; bases not matched to a gene: 3. Germline-derived CDR1 and CDR2 are MDHEN and SYDVKM. The CDR3 length is 16 residues. CDR3 residues: CASSLLASGGTDTQYF. The CDR3 DNA is TGTGCCAGCAGTTTATTGGCTAGCGGGGGCACAGATACGCAGTATTTT.

This chain joins TRBV4-2 and TRBJ1-4; D unclear. Germline V CDR1 and CDR2: LGHNA, YNFKEQ. The CDR3 sequence is 14 residues long. V was clipped by 0 bases and J by 4 bases, with 6 bases between them. CDR3 coding DNA: TGTGCCAGCAGCCAAGATACCCTTAATGAAAAACTGTTTTTT. Amino acids: CASSQDTLNEKLFF.

Comments on this clone: A read error is likely, as this CDR3 ends without the conserved phenylalanine or tryptophan. This chain connects TRBV11-2 to TRBJ2-4, with 8 positions matching TRBD1. Germline assignment: CDR1 SGHAT and CDR2 FQNNGV. The CDR3 covers 18 residues. Germline trimming cut 5 bases from V and 1 base from J; bases unmatched to any gene: 13. This CDR3 is CASSRWTGMGGAKNIQYL. For the CDR3, the DNA is TGTGCCAGCAGCCGCTGGACAGGGATGGGTGGGGCCAAAAACATTCAGTACCTC.

This clone was seen just once. The chain couples TRBV5-1 to TRBJ1-2, with TRBD1 identical over 8 bases. The V and J ends lost 6 bases and 7 bases, in that order; junction bases with no gene match: 11. The germline gives CDR1 SGHRS, CDR2 YFSETQ. This CDR3 is 14 amino acids long. The CDR3 nucleotides are TGCGCCAGCACGCCGATGCAGGGGGCGGCTGGCTACACCTTC. Its translation is CASTPMQGAAGYTF.

V gene TRBV29-1 combines with J gene TRBJ2-3, with TRBD2 matching 15 bases. There are 16 residues in the CDR3. The V gene's germline CDR1 is SQVTM and CDR2 ANQGSEA. J gave up 3 bases and V 3 bases, and 4 bases lay outside the gene matches. CDR3 nucleotides: TGCAGCGTTGATGGGACTAGCGGGGGGCCGACAGATACGCAGTATTTT. Translated, it gives CSVDGTSGGPTDTQYF.

This clone was detected only once. V is TRBV5-4 and J is TRBJ2-5; tentative D call: TRBD2 (5 bases). The CDR3 spans 16 residues. Looked up from germline, CDR1 is SGHNT and CDR2 is YYREEE (reference sequence). The V end was cut by 6 bases, the J end by 2 bases, with 20 bases between. This CDR3 reads CASTQGGTGGQETQYF. In DNA, the CDR3 is TGTGCCAGCACCCAAGGAGGAACCGGCGGGCAAGAGACCCAGTACTTC.

The chain couples TRBV11-2 to TRBJ1-6; TRBD1 aligns across 9 bases. J gave up 7 bases and V 7 bases, and 5 bases lay outside the gene matches. This CDR3 comprises 14 residues. The germline CDR1 and CDR2 sequences are SGHAT and FQNNGV. CDR3 amino acids: CASIPGQGNSPLHF. Here the CDR3 DNA reads TGTGCCAGCATCCCGGGACAGGGAAATTCACCCCTCCACTTT.

The DNA of the CDR3 is TGTGCCAGCAGCTCGTCAGGGTGGGAAGCTTTCTTT. It is translated as CASSSSGWEAFF. The chain recombines TRBV7-9 with TRBJ1-1; TRBD1 might be the D (5 bases). The CDR3 is 12 amino acids. Germline V CDR1 and CDR2: SEHNR, FQNEAQ (reference sequence). V was trimmed by 4 bases and J by 8 bases, leaving 11 bases between them.

The J gene is TRBJ2-2, the V gene TRBV2; 8 bases are shared with TRBD1. Germline CDR1 and CDR2: SNHLY and FYNNEI. The CDR3 is made up of 21 amino acids. V dropped 3 bases and J dropped 8; count of bases not matched to a gene: 26. CDR3 sequence reads: CASSDSLRVKDRGIISGELFF. The CDR3 DNA follows: TGTGCCAGCAGTGACTCGCTCAGGGTAAAAGACAGGGGAATTATTTCGGGGGAGCTGTTTTTT. Variable domain in full (rest from reference TRBV2 and TRBJ2-2): EPEVTQTPSHQVTQMGQEVILRCVPISNHLYFYWYRQILGQKVEFLVSFYNNEISEKSEIFDDQFSVERPDGSNFTLKIRSTKLEDSAMYFCASSDSLRVKDRGIISGELFFGEGSRLTVL.

The CDR3 DNA reads as TGTGCCAGCAGGACCGGACAGGGGGCCTACACTGAAGCTTTCTTT. Translated: CASRTGQGAYTEAFF. The V call is TRBV7-2, the J call TRBJ1-1, with 11 bases that match TRBD1. This CDR3 has 15 amino acids. V shed 6 bases and J 3 bases; nucleotides not matched to a gene: 6. CDR1 and CDR2 from the germline V gene are SGHTA and FQGNSA.

Remarks on this clone: The same CDR3 can be traced to other DNA sequences in this sample. The genes are TRBV27 and TRBJ2-5; D might be TRBD1 (5 bases). The V gene's germline CDR1 is MNHEY and CDR2 SMNVEV (reference sequence). The CDR3 runs 12 residues. Deletions cut 3 bases from V and 4 bases from J, with 6 bases between. CDR3: CASSFRGETQYF. In DNA form, the CDR3 reads TGTGCCAGCAGTTTTAGGGGAGAGACCCAGTACTTC.

The rearrangement uses TRBV6-1 and TRBJ1-4, with TRBD1 identical over 7 bases. The germline V gene has CDR1 MNHNS and CDR2 SASEGT. The length of the CDR3 is 15 residues. V shed 4 bases, J shed 3 bases, and the junction held 5 bases outside the gene matches. CDR3 region: CASSGPTGSNEKLFF. The CDR3 DNA sequence: TGTGCCAGCAGTGGCCCGACAGGGTCTAATGAAAAACTGTTTTTT.

The chain links TRBV5-1 to TRBJ2-5, with unresolved D. Germline V CDR1 and CDR2: SGHRS, YFSETQ. This CDR3 has 13 residues. V was shortened by 2 bases and J by 1 base, with 6 bases between the two germline ends. CDR3 coding DNA: TGCGCCAGCAGCTTTTGGGGCCAAGAGACCCAGTACTTC. It translates to CASSFWGQETQYF. Full variable domain (missing parts from reference TRBV5-1 and TRBJ2-5): KAGVTQTPRYLIKTRGQQVTLSCSPISGHRSVSWYQQTPGQGLQFLFEYFSETQRNKGNFPGRFSGRQFSNSRSEMNVSTLELGDSALYLCASSFWGQETQYFGPGTRLLVL.

The J gene is TRBJ2-7, the V gene TRBV5-1, with 9 bases matching TRBD1. The CDR3 is 14 amino acids. Germline V CDR1 and CDR2: SGHRS, YFSETQ. V shed 0 bases and J 5 bases; nucleotides not matched to a gene: 3. The CDR3 region has the DNA TGCGCCAGCAGCTTGGGGGACAGGGACAACGAGCAGTACTTC. Amino acids: CASSLGDRDNEQYF.

A single count supports this clone. This chain links TRBV27 with TRBJ1-5; TRBD1 matches at 11 bases. Trimming took 5 bases from V and 5 from J; bases not matched to a gene: 2. CDR3 length: 14 amino acids. In germline, CDR1 is MNHEY, CDR2 SMNVEV (reference sequence). The CDR3 DNA follows: TGTGCCAGCAGTGGGACAGGGGGTTATCAGCCCCAGCATTTT. This gives the protein CASSGTGGYQPQHF.

This clone was observed a single time. The CDR3, as DNA: TGTGCCAGCAGCTTAAAGGTGTCGGCCACTGAAGCTTTCTTT. This codes for CASSLKVSATEAFF. The chain combines TRBV11-1 with TRBJ1-1; no firm D call. V lost 2 bases, J lost 4 bases, and 11 bases lay in between. Germline V lookup: CDR1 SGHAT, CDR2 FQDESV (reference sequence). The CDR3 sequence is 14 residues long. The full variable domain, rest sourced from reference TRBV11-1 and TRBJ1-1, is EAEVAQSPRYKITEKSQAVAFWCDPISGHATLYWYRQILGQGPELLVQFQDESVVDDSQLPKDRFSAERLKGVDSTLKIQPAELGDSAMYLCASSLKVSATEAFFGQGTRLTVV.

The chain joins TRBV7-7 to TRBJ2-7; 7 bases fit TRBD1. There are 15 residues in the CDR3. The germline CDR1 and CDR2 sequences are SSHAT and FNYEAQ (reference sequence). The V gene end was trimmed by 5 bases and the J gene end by 0 bases; junction bases not matched to a gene: 7. The CDR3 nucleotides read TGTGCCAGCAGCCCCCAGACAGGGACCTCCTACGAGCAGTACTTC. It specifies CASSPQTGTSYEQYF.

V usage is TRBV2 and J usage is TRBJ1-5; D perhaps matches TRBD1 (6 bases). Germline values: CDR1 SNHLY, CDR2 FYNNEI. This CDR3 has 14 residues. Trimming took off 6 bases at V and 4 bases at J, with 13 bases between the two ends. CDR3 sequence reads: CASSKDSPNQPQHF. The DNA of the CDR3 is TGTGCCAGCAGCAAGGACAGCCCAAATCAGCCCCAGCATTTT.

The V gene is TRBV19, the J gene TRBJ1-1; D is uncertain. CDR1 is LNHDA, CDR2 SQIVND, per germline (reference sequence). CDR3 size: 14 residues. With 1 base removed from V and 1 base from J, the gap between germline ends came to 7 bases. CDR3 nucleotide sequence: TGTGCCAGTAGTATAGTACGAAGGAACACTGAAGCTTTCTTT. It specifies CASSIVRRNTEAFF.

The chain carries TRBV5-1 and TRBJ2-1; 10 bases agree with TRBD1. Unmatched junction bases numbered 7, after V lost 4 bases and J lost 6 bases. The CDR3 length is 15 residues. Per germline, CDR1 SGHRS and CDR2 YFSETQ. This CDR3 reads CASSPRTGGTNEQFF. In nucleotides, the CDR3 is TGCGCCAGCAGCCCCCGGACAGGGGGGACCAATGAGCAGTTCTTC. The full variable domain, rest sourced from reference TRBV5-1 and TRBJ2-1, is KAGVTQTPRYLIKTRGQQVTLSCSPISGHRSVSWYQQTPGQGLQFLFEYFSETQRNKGNFPGRFSGRQFSNSRSEMNVSTLELGDSALYLCASSPRTGGTNEQFFGPGTRLTVL.